The 21 T cell receptor beta chains listed next were all sequenced from one sample in a study of blood T cell repertoires in COVID-19 (dated by TCRdb to the early 2020s). Receptor libraries were prepared by the immunoSEQ multiplex PCR assay. Here the immuneACCESS table is served through TCRdb, limited to in-frame sequences with V and J called. Missing clones are a known gap in these copies; in checked studies unresolved V genes cover under half, and the rest lacks a known reason. Across this sample there are around 210,000 clones, with 86% seen only once. Clones ranked in the top ten supply 0.7% to 0.95% of the sample. Sequenced material: peripheral blood. The receptors originated from a woman in her 70s with acute or convalescent COVID-19.

V and J are TRBV7-2 and TRBJ2-3, with TRBD2 matching over 8 bases. V shed 3 bases and J 4 bases; nucleotides not matched to a gene: 3. This CDR3 region has 14 residues. Germline V CDR1 and CDR2: SGHTA, FQGNSA. CDR3 region: CASSLGRGADTQYF. Written as DNA, the CDR3 is TGTGCCAGCAGCTTGGGGCGGGGGGCAGATACGCAGTATTTT. Full variable domain (missing parts from reference TRBV7-2 and TRBJ2-3): GAGVSQSPSNKVTEKGKDVELRCDPISGHTALYWYRQSLGQGLEFLIYFQGNSAPDKSGLPSDRFSAERTGGSVSTLTIQRTQQEDSAVYLCASSLGRGADTQYFGPGTRLTVL.

This chain uses TRBV4-1 with TRBJ1-2; D remains unclear. Germline V gene data show CDR1 as MGHRA and CDR2 as YSYEKL. V was shortened by 0 bases and J by 5 bases, with 13 bases between the two germline ends. The CDR3 totals 15 residues. In DNA form, the CDR3 reads TGCGCCAGCAGCCAAGATTTAGCGAAAGGTTATGGCTACACCTTC. Translating gives CASSQDLAKGYGYTF.

This clone appeared a single time. Here the CDR3 reads CATSERGLGELFF. The CDR3 DNA is TGTGCCACCAGTGAAAGGGGCCTCGGGGAGCTGTTTTTT. The J gene is TRBJ2-2, the V gene TRBV24-1; maybe TRBD1 (5 bases). The V and J ends lost 4 bases and 7 bases respectively, with 9 bases between them. Looked up from germline, CDR1 is KGHDR and CDR2 is SFDVKD. This CDR3 contains 13 residues.

This chain joins TRBV5-1 and TRBJ2-7, with 9 bases that match TRBD2. The germline V gene has CDR1 SGHRS and CDR2 YFSETQ. The CDR3 loop spans 14 amino acids. Trimming took 4 bases from V and 1 from J; bases not matched to a gene: 3. CDR3 residues: CASSLTSGSYEQYF. The CDR3 DNA is TGCGCCAGCAGCCTGACTAGCGGATCCTACGAGCAGTACTTC. Variable domain in full (rest from reference TRBV5-1 and TRBJ2-7): KAGVTQTPRYLIKTRGQQVTLSCSPISGHRSVSWYQQTPGQGLQFLFEYFSETQRNKGNFPGRFSGRQFSNSRSEMNVSTLELGDSALYLCASSLTSGSYEQYFGPGTRLTVT.

The chain carries TRBV24-1 and TRBJ2-3, with 7 bases matching TRBD1. The CDR3 runs to 15 residues. J lost 4 bases, V lost 2 bases, and 5 bases had no gene match. The germline V gene has CDR1 KGHDR and CDR2 SFDVKD. CDR3 bases: TGTGCCACCAGTGATTCTGGGACAGCAGCAGATACGCAGTATTTT. Translation gives CATSDSGTAADTQYF.

This clone has more than one count but fewer than ten. The V call is TRBV24-1, the J call TRBJ2-6, with 12 bases matching TRBD1. The germline CDR1 and CDR2 sequences are KGHDR and SFDVKD. The CDR3 extends over 17 amino acids. Losses at the gene ends were 4 bases for V and 4 bases for J; bases not matched to a gene: 4. CDR3 nucleotides: TGTGCCACCAGTGACCCGGGACAGGGGGCCGGGGCCAACGTCCTGACTTTC. It translates to CATSDPGQGAGANVLTF.

The genes are TRBV10-3 and TRBJ1-1; D is undetermined. Trimming cost V 2 bases and J 0 bases, with 13 bases left between them. The CDR3 is 16 amino acids. The germline gives CDR1 ENHRY, CDR2 SYGVKD. The CDR3 bases are TGTGCCATCAGTGAGGAACGACACTTTATGAACACTGAAGCTTTCTTT. This sequence encodes CAISEERHFMNTEAFF.

This chain uses TRBV5-4 with TRBJ2-1; D is perhaps TRBD2 (6 bases). CDR1 SGHNT and CDR2 YYREEE come from the germline V gene (reference sequence). The CDR3 runs to 14 residues. With 1 base removed from V and 9 bases from J, the gap between germline ends came to 14 bases. The CDR3 is CASSLFFDGGEQFF. CDR3 sequence (DNA): TGTGCCAGCAGCTTGTTCTTCGACGGGGGTGAGCAGTTCTTC.

The gene calls are TRBV18 and TRBJ2-1; 9 nucleotides align to TRBD2. Losses at the gene ends were 3 bases for V and 4 bases for J; bases not matched to a gene: 1. CDR1 and CDR2 from the germline V gene are KGHSH and LQKENI. The CDR3 totals 14 residues. As DNA, the CDR3 is TGTGCCAGCTCACCGGCGGGGGGGTACAATGAGCAGTTCTTC. Its translation: CASSPAGGYNEQFF.

The CDR3 DNA reads TGCGCCAGCACTAACAGGGGGAACACCGGGGAGCTGTTTTTT. Encoded protein: CASTNRGNTGELFF. The chain employs TRBV5-1 and TRBJ2-2; 7 bases map to TRBD1. The CDR3 is 14 amino acids. V shed 6 bases, J shed 1 base, and the junction held 3 bases outside the gene matches. CDR1 is SGHRS and CDR2 is YFSETQ in the germline V gene.

The rearrangement links TRBV18 to TRBJ1-1, with D possibly being TRBD1 (6 bases). Trimming stripped 5 bases from V and 1 base from J, with 8 bases between. The germline V gene has CDR1 KGHSH and CDR2 LQKENI. The CDR3 is 13 residues long. CDR3 sequence: CASSGQSNTEAFF. The CDR3 bases are TGTGCCAGCTCAGGACAGTCGAACACTGAAGCTTTCTTT.

In the case of this clone: The sample has other DNA sequences that encode this CDR3 too. The chain carries TRBV18 and TRBJ2-1; no definite D call. This CDR3 has 12 amino acids. Germline V gives CDR1 KGHSH, CDR2 LQKENI. Trimming took off 3 bases at V and 6 bases at J, with 6 bases between the two ends. CDR3 in amino acids: CASSPTINEQFF. The DNA for the CDR3 is TGTGCCAGCTCACCGACAATCAATGAGCAGTTCTTC.

V and J are TRBV5-1 and TRBJ2-2, with D maybe TRBD2 (6 bases). This CDR3 contains 16 residues. V gave up 2 bases and J gave up 0 bases, with 11 bases separating them. Germline CDR1 SGHRS, CDR2 YFSETQ. The CDR3 sequence is CASSFVGGSNTGELFF. CDR3 nucleotides: TGCGCCAGCAGCTTCGTGGGGGGATCGAACACCGGGGAGCTGTTTTTT.

V gene TRBV4-1 combines with J gene TRBJ1-2; TRBD1 might be the D (6 bases). This CDR3 contains 14 residues. Germline CDR1 MGHRA, CDR2 YSYEKL. V was clipped by 0 bases and J by 4 bases, with 9 bases between them. CDR3 residues: CASSQERTVYGYTF. The CDR3 DNA reads as TGCGCCAGCAGCCAAGAGAGGACAGTCTATGGCTACACCTTC.

This clone was counted a single time. V gene TRBV5-1 combines with J gene TRBJ2-2; TRBD1 agrees at 7 bases. Germline trimming cut 2 bases from V and 5 bases from J; bases unmatched to any gene: 6. This CDR3 is built from 15 residues. Germline CDR1 and CDR2: SGHRS and YFSETQ. The CDR3 spells CASSLETGQTGELFF. CDR3 bases: TGCGCCAGCAGCTTAGAGACAGGGCAAACCGGGGAGCTGTTTTTT. The whole variable domain, remainder taken from reference TRBV5-1 and TRBJ2-2, is KAGVTQTPRYLIKTRGQQVTLSCSPISGHRSVSWYQQTPGQGLQFLFEYFSETQRNKGNFPGRFSGRQFSNSRSEMNVSTLELGDSALYLCASSLETGQTGELFFGEGSRLTVL.

This chain connects TRBV7-9 to TRBJ2-5, with unresolved D. The germline V and J ends were trimmed by 5 bases and 2 bases, with 12 bases remaining between them. The length of the CDR3 is 14 residues. CDR1 is SEHNR, CDR2 FQNEAQ, per germline (reference sequence). CDR3: CASSVARDQETQYF. As DNA, the CDR3 is TGTGCCAGCAGCGTCGCAAGAGATCAAGAGACCCAGTACTTC.

The rearrangement uses TRBV6-5 and TRBJ1-6; D may be TRBD1 (6 bases). The CDR3 extends over 16 amino acids. The germline gives CDR1 MNHEY, CDR2 SVGAGI. V dropped 0 bases and J dropped 6 bases, with 12 bases sitting between them. The CDR3 sequence is CASSYSGGAFNSPLHF. CDR3 sequence (DNA): TGTGCCAGCAGTTACTCGGGGGGGGCTTTTAATTCACCCCTCCACTTT.

In this sample, this clone turned up once. The chain couples TRBV19 to TRBJ2-1; 9 positions match TRBD1. The V gene end was trimmed by 4 bases and the J gene end by 5 bases; junction bases not matched to a gene: 9. CDR1 is LNHDA, CDR2 SQIVND, per germline (reference sequence). This CDR3 contains 16 residues. The CDR3 loop reads CASSSPGTGNDNEQFF. The CDR3 region has the DNA TGTGCCAGTAGTAGTCCAGGGACAGGGAATGACAATGAGCAGTTCTTC.

This chain uses TRBV7-9 with TRBJ1-4, with no clear D. Trimming pared 2 bases from V and 0 bases from J, leaving 10 bases between. CDR3 length equals 16 residues. Germline assignment: CDR1 SEHNR and CDR2 FQNEAQ (reference sequence). The CDR3 nucleotides are TGTGCCAGCAGCTTATGGCAGGCAGCAACTAATGAAAAACTGTTTTTT. This sequence encodes CASSLWQAATNEKLFF. Full variable domain (remainder filled in from reference TRBV7-9 and TRBJ1-4): DTGVSQNPRHKITKRGQNVTFRCDPISEHNRLYWYRQTLGQGPEFLTYFQNEAQLEKSRLLSDRFSAERPKGSFSTLEIQRTEQGDSAMYLCASSLWQAATNEKLFFGSGTQLSVL.

This clone has just a few counts. The chain links TRBV2 to TRBJ2-7, with D perhaps matching TRBD2 (5 bases). Germline-derived CDR1 and CDR2 are SNHLY and FYNNEI. The V and J ends lost 4 bases and 3 bases respectively, with 13 bases between them. This CDR3 has 14 residues. The CDR3, as DNA: TGTGCCAGCAGTGGAGGTCGAGGGCTCTACGAGCAGTACTTC. Its translation: CASSGGRGLYEQYF.

In its sample, this clone was seen once. In DNA, the CDR3 is TGTGCCAGTAGTATTTCGACAGGCCTAAATGAAAAACTGTTTTTT. Translation: CASSISTGLNEKLFF. The V and J genes are TRBV19 and TRBJ1-4; a possible D gene is TRBD1 (6 bases). CDR3 size: 15 residues. Germline CDR1 is LNHDA and CDR2 is SQIVND (reference sequence). V was pared by 3 bases and J by 5 bases, with 13 bases between.